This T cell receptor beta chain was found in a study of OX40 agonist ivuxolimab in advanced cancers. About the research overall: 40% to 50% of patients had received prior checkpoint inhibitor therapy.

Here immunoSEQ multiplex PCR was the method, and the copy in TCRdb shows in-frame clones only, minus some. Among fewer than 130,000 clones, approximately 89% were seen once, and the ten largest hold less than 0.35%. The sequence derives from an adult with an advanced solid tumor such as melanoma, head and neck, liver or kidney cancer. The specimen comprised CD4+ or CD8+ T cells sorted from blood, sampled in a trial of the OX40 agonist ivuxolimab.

CDR3 DNA: TGTGCCTGGAGTCCGTGGGACAGGGGTGGCAATCAGCCCCAGCATTTT. Its translation: CAWSPWDRGGNQPQHF. This chain connects TRBV30 to TRBJ1-5; TRBD1 matches 10 bases. Germline CDR1 is GTSNPN and CDR2 is SVGIG (reference sequence). The CDR3 totals 16 residues. Trimming at V came to 2 bases and at J to 2 bases, leaving 6 bases not matched to a gene.